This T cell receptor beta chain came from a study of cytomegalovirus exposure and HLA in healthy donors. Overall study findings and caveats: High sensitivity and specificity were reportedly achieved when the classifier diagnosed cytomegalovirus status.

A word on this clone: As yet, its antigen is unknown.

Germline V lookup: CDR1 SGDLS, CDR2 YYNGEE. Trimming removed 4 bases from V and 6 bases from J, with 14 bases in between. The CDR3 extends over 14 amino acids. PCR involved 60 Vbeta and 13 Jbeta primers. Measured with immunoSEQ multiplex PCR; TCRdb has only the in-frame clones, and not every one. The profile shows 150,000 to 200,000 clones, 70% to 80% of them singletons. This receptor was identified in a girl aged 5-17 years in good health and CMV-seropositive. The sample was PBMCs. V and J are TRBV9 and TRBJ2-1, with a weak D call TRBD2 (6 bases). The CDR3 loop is CASSPWTTFNEQFF. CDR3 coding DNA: TGTGCCAGCAGCCCATGGACTACCTTCAATGAGCAGTTCTTC.